The source of this TCR beta chain is a study of blood T cells in healthy people across ages. Overall study findings and caveats: In long-lived donors, naive CD4+ cell counts and diversity exceeded those of aged donors.

A second PCR, run for roughly 7 to 12 cycles, used a sample-barcoded 5' primer plus a J-beta primer mix. TCRdb re-derived calls from the 5' RACE reads in MiXCR, one entry per CDR3 protein. This table holds 660,000 or so distinct CDR3 sequences, 58% found once. This clonotype was found a few times. Its antigen remains unknown. The CDR3 has 12 residues. The V end lost 4 bases, the J end lost 4 bases, and 4 bases lay between the germline ends. Germline V gene sequence: CDR1 MNHNS, CDR2 SASEGT. Each individual donor underwent a draw of about 9.9 milliliters of peripheral blood. Sequenced material: blood. The chain joins TRBV6-1 to TRBJ1-4; D is ambiguous. The clonotype comes from a man aged 55-75 years in good health. CDR3 in DNA: TGTGCCAGCAGTGCCGTTAATGAAAAACTGTTTTTT. Protein sequence: CASSAVNEKLFF.